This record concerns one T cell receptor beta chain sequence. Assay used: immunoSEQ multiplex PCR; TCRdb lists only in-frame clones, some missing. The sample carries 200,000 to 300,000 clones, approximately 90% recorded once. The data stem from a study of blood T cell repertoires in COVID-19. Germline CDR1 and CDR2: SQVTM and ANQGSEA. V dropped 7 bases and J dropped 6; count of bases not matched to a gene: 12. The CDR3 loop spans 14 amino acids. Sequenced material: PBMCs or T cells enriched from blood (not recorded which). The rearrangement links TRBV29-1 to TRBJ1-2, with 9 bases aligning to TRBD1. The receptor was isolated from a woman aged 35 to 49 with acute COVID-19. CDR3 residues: CSARPGQGWNGYTF. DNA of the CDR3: TGCAGCGCCCGACCCGGACAGGGGTGGAATGGCTACACCTTC.